The clone carrying this T cell receptor beta chain has at least ten counts. The antigen is undetermined. The sequenced fragment ends 3 residues before the CDR3 boundary, so the rest is inferred from the germline J gene. Using immunoSEQ multiplex PCR, the repertoire was profiled, and TCRdb retains in-frame clones only, with some absent. Observed in the sample are some 40,000 clones, none of them singletons. The data are from a study of T cell clonality in common variable immunodeficiency. General study findings and limits: Fewer TCRbeta clones were shared among CVID subjects than controls. TCRbeta clonality was increased in CVID versus healthy controls.

The germline CDR1 and CDR2 sequences are LNHDA and SQIVND (reference sequence). Unmatched junction bases numbered 11, after V lost 5 bases and J lost 8 bases. The length of the CDR3 is 15 residues. The receptor was derived from a person between 18 and 75 years old in good health. Sequencing was carried out using peripheral blood mononuclear cells. The chain combines TRBV19 with TRBJ1-4, with TRBD1 identical over 7 bases. This CDR3 is CASSLEGTAIEKLFF. CDR3 DNA (partial): TGTGCCAGTAGTTTGGAGGGGACAGCCATCGAAAAA.